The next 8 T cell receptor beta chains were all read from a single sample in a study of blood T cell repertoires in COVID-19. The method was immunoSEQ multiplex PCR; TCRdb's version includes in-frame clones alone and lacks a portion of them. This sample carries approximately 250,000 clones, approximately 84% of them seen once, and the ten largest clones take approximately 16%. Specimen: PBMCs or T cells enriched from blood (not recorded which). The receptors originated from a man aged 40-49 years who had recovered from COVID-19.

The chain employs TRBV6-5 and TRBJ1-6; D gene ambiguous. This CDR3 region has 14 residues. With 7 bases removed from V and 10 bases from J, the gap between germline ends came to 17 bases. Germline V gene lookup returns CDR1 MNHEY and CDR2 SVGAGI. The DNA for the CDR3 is TGTGCCAGCACCCGAGGAGGTACCCGCTCACCCCTCCACTTT. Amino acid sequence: CASTRGGTRSPLHF.

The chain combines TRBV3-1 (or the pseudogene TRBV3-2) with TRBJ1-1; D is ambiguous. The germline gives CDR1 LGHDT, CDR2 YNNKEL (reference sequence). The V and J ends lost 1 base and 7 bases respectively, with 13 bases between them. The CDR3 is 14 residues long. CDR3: CASSQGSGVFEAFF. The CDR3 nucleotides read TGTGCCAGCAGCCAAGGATCCGGGGTTTTTGAAGCTTTCTTT.

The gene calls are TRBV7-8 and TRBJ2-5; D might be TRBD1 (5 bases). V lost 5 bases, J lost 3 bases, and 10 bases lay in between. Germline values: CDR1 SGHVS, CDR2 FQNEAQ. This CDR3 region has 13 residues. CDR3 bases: TGTGCCAGCAGCCTAGACAGAGAAGAGACCCAGTACTTC. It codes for CASSLDREETQYF.

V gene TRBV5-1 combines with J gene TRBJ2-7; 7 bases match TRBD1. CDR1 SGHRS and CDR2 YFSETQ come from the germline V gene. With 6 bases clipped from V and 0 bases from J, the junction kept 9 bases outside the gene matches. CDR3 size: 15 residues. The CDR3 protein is CASNQGQTYSYEQYF. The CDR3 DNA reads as TGCGCCAGCAACCAGGGACAGACCTACTCCTACGAGCAGTACTTC.

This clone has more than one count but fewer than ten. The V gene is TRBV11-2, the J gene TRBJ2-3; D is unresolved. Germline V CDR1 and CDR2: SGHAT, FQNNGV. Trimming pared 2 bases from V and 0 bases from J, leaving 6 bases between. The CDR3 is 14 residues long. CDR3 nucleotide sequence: TGTGCCAGCAGCTTAATGGAGAGCACAGATACGCAGTATTTT. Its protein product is CASSLMESTDTQYF.

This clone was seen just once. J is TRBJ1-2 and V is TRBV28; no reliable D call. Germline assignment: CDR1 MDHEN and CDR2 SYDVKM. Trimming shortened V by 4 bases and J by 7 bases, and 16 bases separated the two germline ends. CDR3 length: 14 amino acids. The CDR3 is CASSSPPDLSGYTF. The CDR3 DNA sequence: TGTGCCAGCAGTTCTCCGCCTGACTTGAGTGGCTACACCTTC.

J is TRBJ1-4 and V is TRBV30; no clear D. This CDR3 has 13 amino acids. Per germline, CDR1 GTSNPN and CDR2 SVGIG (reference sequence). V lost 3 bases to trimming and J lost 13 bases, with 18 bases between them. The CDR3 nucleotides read TGTGCCTGGAGGACTCAAGGACGGGGAGGACTGTTTTTT. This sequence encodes CAWRTQGRGGLFF.

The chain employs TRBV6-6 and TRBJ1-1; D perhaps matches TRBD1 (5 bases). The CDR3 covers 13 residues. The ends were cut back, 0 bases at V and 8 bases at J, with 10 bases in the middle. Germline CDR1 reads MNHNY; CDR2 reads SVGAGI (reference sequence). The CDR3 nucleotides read TGTGCCAGCAGTTACTCCCCCGGGGGAGAAGCTTTCTTT. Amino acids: CASSYSPGGEAFF.